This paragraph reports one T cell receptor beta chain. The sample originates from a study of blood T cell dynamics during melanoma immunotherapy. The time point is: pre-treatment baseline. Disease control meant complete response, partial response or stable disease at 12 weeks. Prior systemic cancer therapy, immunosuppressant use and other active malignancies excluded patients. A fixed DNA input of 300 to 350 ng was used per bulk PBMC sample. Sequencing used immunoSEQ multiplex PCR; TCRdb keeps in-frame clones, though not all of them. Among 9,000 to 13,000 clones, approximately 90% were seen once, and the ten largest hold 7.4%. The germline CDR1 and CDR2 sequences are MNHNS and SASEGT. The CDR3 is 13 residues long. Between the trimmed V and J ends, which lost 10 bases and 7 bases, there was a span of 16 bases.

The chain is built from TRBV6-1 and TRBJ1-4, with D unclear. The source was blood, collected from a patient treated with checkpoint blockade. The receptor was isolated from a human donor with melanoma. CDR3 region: CATSRREGEKLFF. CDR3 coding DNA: TGTGCCACTTCTCGGAGGGAAGGTGAAAAACTGTTTTTT.